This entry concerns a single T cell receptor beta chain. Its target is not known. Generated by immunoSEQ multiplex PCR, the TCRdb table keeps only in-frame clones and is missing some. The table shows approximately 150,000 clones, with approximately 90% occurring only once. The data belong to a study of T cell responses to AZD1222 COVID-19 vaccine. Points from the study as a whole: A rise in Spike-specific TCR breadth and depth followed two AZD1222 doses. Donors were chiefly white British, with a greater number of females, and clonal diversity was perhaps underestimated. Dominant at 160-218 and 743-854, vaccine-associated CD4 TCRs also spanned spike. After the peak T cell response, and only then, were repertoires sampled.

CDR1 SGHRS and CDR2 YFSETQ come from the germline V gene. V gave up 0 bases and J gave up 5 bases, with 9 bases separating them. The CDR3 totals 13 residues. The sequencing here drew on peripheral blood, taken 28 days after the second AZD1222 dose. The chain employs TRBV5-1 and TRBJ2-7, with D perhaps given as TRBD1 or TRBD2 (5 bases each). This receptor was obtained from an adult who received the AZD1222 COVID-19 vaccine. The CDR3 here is CASSLVEGHEQYF. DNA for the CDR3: TGCGCCAGCAGCTTGGTTGAGGGACACGAGCAGTACTTC.